This entry concerns a single T cell receptor beta chain. Treatment denoted: oral pan-JAK inhibitor, 5-10 mg twice daily. Those with alopecia areata gave lesional scalp punch biopsies and peripheral blood. The germline V and J ends were trimmed by 4 bases and 7 bases, with 13 bases remaining between them. Germline V gives CDR1 SQVTM, CDR2 ANQGSEA. The CDR3 sequence is 13 residues long. This sample stems from a study of CD8+ T cells in alopecia areata. Following extraction, RNA underwent reverse transcription to cDNA, which served as the sequencing template. The method was immunoSEQ multiplex PCR; TCRdb's version includes in-frame clones alone and lacks a portion of them. The sample comprises about 74,000 clones, around 30% of which are singletons, and under 15% rests with the top ten.

Material: CD8+ T cells sorted from blood, obtained at week 4, from a patient treated with tofacitinib. This sequence joins TRBV29-1 and TRBJ1-4, with D possibly TRBD1 on 5 matching bases. The TCR was taken from a human donor with alopecia areata. This chain's CDR3 is CSVGQSWSEKLFF. Written as DNA, the CDR3 is TGCAGCGTTGGACAGTCCTGGAGTGAAAAACTGTTTTTT. Full variable domain (remainder filled in from reference TRBV29-1 and TRBJ1-4): SAVISQKPSRDICQRGTSLTIQCQVDSQVTMMFWYRQQPGQSLTLIATANQGSEATYESGFVIDKFPISRPNLTFSTLTVSNMSPEDSSIYLCSVGQSWSEKLFFGSGTQLSVL.